This T cell receptor beta chain was retrieved from a study of cytomegalovirus exposure and HLA in healthy donors. The data were produced by immunoSEQ multiplex PCR, yet TCRdb's version contains in-frame clones alone and is incomplete. The sample carries about 160,000 clones, 75% to 90% recorded once. Trimming pared 0 bases from V and 6 bases from J, leaving 8 bases between. The germline gives CDR1 WSHSY, CDR2 SAAADI. This CDR3 spans 13 amino acids. Sequencing was carried out using PBMCs. The V call is TRBV10-2, the J call TRBJ1-2, with unresolved D. The origin of this receptor is a woman aged 18 to 35 in good health and CMV-seronegative. The CDR3 sequence: CASSESTRDGYTF. In DNA, the CDR3 is TGCGCCAGCAGTGAGTCGACTCGGGATGGCTACACCTTC.